The 27 T cell receptor beta chains below were found in one sample sequenced in a study of blood T cell repertoires in COVID-19. This table comes from immunoSEQ multiplex PCR, and its TCRdb copy is limited to in-frame clones, with some not included. The table includes tens of thousands of clones, around 80% detected once. What was sequenced was peripheral blood. These receptor sequences come from a man aged 45 to 65 with active or convalescent COVID-19.

The CDR3 region has the DNA TGTGCCAGCAGCTTGGTTTCCGGGGGGCCAGATACGCAGTATTTT. This translates into CASSLVSGGPDTQYF. The V gene is TRBV5-6, the J gene TRBJ2-3; D is possibly TRBD2 (7 bases). Trimming took 0 bases from V and 4 from J, leaving 12 bases between them. In germline, CDR1 is SGHDT, CDR2 YYEEEE. The CDR3 is 15 amino acids.

The gene calls are TRBV24-1 and TRBJ2-4; 7 bases align to TRBD1. This CDR3 is 16 amino acids long. Looked up from germline, CDR1 is KGHDR and CDR2 is SFDVKD. With V trimmed by 4 bases and J by 7 bases, 12 bases remained unmatched. CDR3 residues: CATSDSHAGTANIQYF. CDR3 DNA: TGTGCCACCAGTGACTCTCATGCCGGGACAGCCAACATTCAGTACTTC.

The chain is built from TRBV7-8 and TRBJ1-5; TRBD1 agrees at 8 bases. The V gene's germline CDR1 is SGHVS and CDR2 FQNEAQ. This CDR3 comprises 15 residues. V dropped 3 bases and J dropped 0; count of bases not matched to a gene: 1. The CDR3 is CASSFGQGSNQPQHF. The CDR3 nucleotides read TGTGCCAGCAGCTTTGGACAGGGTAGCAATCAGCCCCAGCATTTT.

CDR3 residues: CASISEEGAVTEAFF. The DNA for the CDR3 is TGTGCCAGCATCTCTGAGGAGGGGGCGGTCACTGAAGCTTTCTTT. The chain is built from TRBV21-1 and TRBJ1-1; the listed D gene, TRBD1, was not tested against the DNA. TRBV21-1 constitutes a pseudogene. The CDR3 is 15 residues long.

The chain employs TRBV14 and TRBJ2-3; tentative D call: TRBD2 (5 bases). This CDR3 is 16 amino acids long. The germline V gene encodes CDR1 SGHDN and CDR2 FVKESK. The V gene lost 1 base and the J gene lost 3 bases, with 14 bases spanning the gap. CDR3 nucleotide sequence: TGTGCCAGCAGCCAAGTAGGAGGCCATTCAACAGATACGCAGTATTTT. Its translation is CASSQVGGHSTDTQYF. Full variable domain (missing parts from reference TRBV14 and TRBJ2-3): EAGVTQFPSHSVIEKGQTVTLRCDPISGHDNLYWYRRVMGKEIKFLLHFVKESKQDESGMPNNRFLAERTGGTYSTLKVQPAELEDSGVYFCASSQVGGHSTDTQYFGPGTRLTVL.

The chain couples TRBV6-5 to TRBJ2-3, with no clear D. The CDR3 runs to 11 residues. In germline, CDR1 is MNHEY, CDR2 SVGAGI. V lost 5 bases to trimming and J lost 6 bases, with 6 bases between them. The CDR3 protein is CASSTEDTQYF. The CDR3 DNA follows: TGTGCCAGCAGTACCGAGGATACGCAGTATTTT.

The chain uses TRBV7-8 and TRBJ1-2; the match to TRBD1 covers 7 bases. Per germline, CDR1 SGHVS and CDR2 FQNEAQ. This CDR3 is 13 amino acids long. The J segment lost 4 bases and the V segment lost 5 bases, leaving 4 bases of the junction unmatched. CDR3 protein: CASSIRDSYGYTF. The CDR3 coding sequence is TGTGCCAGCAGCATCAGGGACAGCTATGGCTACACCTTC.

This sequence joins TRBV5-6 and TRBJ2-7; D is unresolved. Germline CDR1 SGHDT, CDR2 YYEEEE. Trimming pared 5 bases from V and 6 bases from J, leaving 9 bases between. This CDR3 comprises 11 residues. The CDR3 sequence is CASSRASEQYV. CDR3 nucleotides: TGTGCCAGCAGTAGAGCAAGCGAGCAGTACGTC.

The CDR3 nucleotides read TGCGCCAGCAGCCCCAACCAGGGACAGGGGGGGACTGAAGCTTTCTTT. Translated: CASSPNQGQGGTEAFF. The chain has TRBV4-3 and TRBJ1-1, with 11 positions matching TRBD1. Germline-derived CDR1 and CDR2 are LGHNA and YSLEER. This CDR3 comprises 16 residues. V gave up 4 bases and J gave up 5 bases; unmatched junction bases: 9.

The chain recombines TRBV5-1 with TRBJ2-7; D might be TRBD1 (5 bases). Trimming cost V 0 bases and J 1 base, with 11 bases left between them. Germline CDR1 SGHRS, CDR2 YFSETQ. The CDR3 covers 15 residues. CDR3 coding DNA: TGCGCCAGCAGCTTGGCGGTCAGGGAATCCTACGAGCAGTACGTC. It encodes CASSLAVRESYEQYV.

The genes are TRBV2 and TRBJ2-5; possibly TRBD2 for D (6 bases). Germline V CDR1 and CDR2: SNHLY, FYNNEI. This CDR3 region has 14 residues. Trimming cost V 2 bases and J 7 bases, with 14 bases left between them. Here the CDR3 reads CASSEPAGTGTQYF. CDR3 sequence (DNA): TGTGCCAGCAGTGAACCCGCAGGGACTGGGACCCAGTACTTC.

This chain connects TRBV7-9 to TRBJ1-2, with 7 bases identical to TRBD1. The CDR3 has 14 amino acids. After removal of 5 bases from V and 5 bases from J, the junction contained 8 bases not matched to a gene. Germline CDR1 reads SEHNR; CDR2 reads FQNEAQ (reference sequence). The CDR3 reads CASSQGTVDYGYTF. The CDR3 bases are TGTGCCAGCAGCCAAGGGACAGTCGATTATGGCTACACCTTC.

Written as DNA, the CDR3 is TGTGCCAGCAGGCAGCCACTGGGCGTAGTAGGGTACGTC. Translating it yields CASRQPLGVVGYV. This chain connects TRBV3-1 (or the pseudogene TRBV3-2) to TRBJ2-7; D remains ambiguous. This CDR3 has 13 amino acids. The germline CDR1 and CDR2 sequences are LGHDT and YNNKEL (reference sequence). Trimming removed 6 bases at V and 12 bases at J, with 21 bases between.

This clone has only a few counts. This chain connects TRBV5-5 to TRBJ1-6, with D possibly TRBD1 on 6 matching bases. Trimming cost V 2 bases and J 4 bases, with 10 bases left between them. The CDR3 is 15 residues long. Germline V CDR1 and CDR2: SGHKS, YYEKEE (reference sequence). As DNA, the CDR3 is TGTGCCAGCAGCTTCACAGGGAAGTATAATTCACCCCTCCACTTT. Protein product: CASSFTGKYNSPLHF.

The table lists this clone with a few counts. V usage is TRBV27 and J usage is TRBJ1-2; 11 nucleotides match TRBD1. Unmatched junction bases numbered 6, after V lost 10 bases and J lost 8 bases. Germline V gene data show CDR1 as MNHEY and CDR2 as SMNVEV (reference sequence). The CDR3 spans 12 residues. The CDR3 DNA reads TGTGCCACCCGGACAGGGGGCAGGGGCTACACCTTC. Its translation: CATRTGGRGYTF.

This sequence joins TRBV11-2 and TRBJ1-2; D is unclear. CDR1 is SGHAT, CDR2 FQNNGV, per germline. This CDR3 has 12 amino acids. Trimming stripped 5 bases from V and 4 bases from J, with 8 bases between. As DNA, the CDR3 is TGTGCCAGCAGCCCAGACACCTATGGCTACACCTTC. Amino acid sequence: CASSPDTYGYTF. Supplemented by reference TRBV11-2 and TRBJ1-2, the full variable domain reads EAGVAQSPRYKIIEKRQSVAFWCNPISGHATLYWYQQILGQGPKLLIQFQNNGVVDDSQLPKDRFSAERLKGVDSTLKIQPAKLEDSAVYLCASSPDTYGYTFGSGTRLTVV.

This clone showed up just once. The chain joins TRBV28 to TRBJ2-5, with D perhaps matching TRBD1 (5 bases). This CDR3 is 12 amino acids long. CDR1 is MDHEN and CDR2 is SYDVKM in the germline V gene. Trimming took 7 bases from V and 1 from J, leaving 7 bases between them. This CDR3 reads CASNGAQETQYF. In DNA form, the CDR3 reads TGTGCCAGCAATGGGGCCCAAGAGACCCAGTACTTC.

The chain is built from TRBV5-1 and TRBJ2-5, with TRBD1 matching over 8 bases. This CDR3 has 14 residues. The trim removed 0 bases at V and 2 bases at J, leaving 0 bases unmatched. Germline CDR1 SGHRS, CDR2 YFSETQ. The CDR3 DNA is TGCGCCAGCAGCTTGGGGACAGGGCAAGAGACCCAGTACTTC. Translation gives CASSLGTGQETQYF.

This clone came up once. The chain couples TRBV3-1 (or the pseudogene TRBV3-2) to TRBJ2-3; 9 bases fit TRBD1. The V gene's germline CDR1 is LGHDT and CDR2 YNNKEL (reference sequence). The CDR3 has 19 amino acids. J was trimmed by 8 bases and V by 1 base; bases with no gene match: 19. The CDR3 sequence is CASSQGWVTGGPKTGTQYF. The CDR3 nucleotides are TGTGCCAGCAGCCAAGGTTGGGTGACAGGGGGACCGAAGACTGGTACGCAGTATTTT.

This clone occurred many times. The chain joins TRBV28 to TRBJ2-7; 15 bases match TRBD2. The length of the CDR3 is 19 residues. Germline V gives CDR1 MDHEN, CDR2 SYDVKM. J lost 3 bases, V lost 5 bases, and 14 bases had no gene match. CDR3 nucleotide sequence: TGTGCCAGCAGTGCCTCGGGACTAGCGGGGGGCCGTCTCCTCTACGAGCAGTACTTC. This translates into CASSASGLAGGRLLYEQYF.

This sequence joins TRBV19 and TRBJ2-3; 8 bases map to TRBD2. The V gene's germline CDR1 is LNHDA and CDR2 SQIVND (reference sequence). The CDR3 consists of 16 residues. After removal of 7 bases from V and 2 bases from J, the junction contained 11 bases not matched to a gene. The DNA of the CDR3 is TGTGCCAGTACCGCGAGGCCAGCGGGGGTCACAGATACGCAGTATTTT. Translating it yields CASTARPAGVTDTQYF.

V is TRBV11-2 and J is TRBJ1-3, with D uncertain. This CDR3 region has 14 residues. V was shortened by 1 base and J by 1 base, with 5 bases between the two germline ends. Germline loops: CDR1 SGHAT, CDR2 FQNNGV. Here the CDR3 DNA reads TGTGCCAGCAGCTTAGGTTCTTCTGGAAACACCATATATTTT. This sequence encodes CASSLGSSGNTIYF.

The rearrangement joins TRBV10-2 to TRBJ2-1; the match to TRBD2 covers 8 bases. The CDR3 spans 16 residues. Germline-derived CDR1 and CDR2 are WSHSY and SAAADI. J lost 2 bases, V lost 3 bases, and 6 bases had no gene match. The CDR3 protein is CASSEDSGAPYNEQFF. CDR3 DNA: TGCGCCAGCAGTGAAGATAGCGGGGCCCCCTACAATGAGCAGTTCTTC.

This clone was recorded a few times. The chain combines TRBV7-9 with TRBJ2-3, with 9 nucleotides matching TRBD1. Germline-derived CDR1 and CDR2 are SEHNR and FQNEAQ (reference sequence). After removal of 5 bases from V and 6 bases from J, the junction contained 3 bases not matched to a gene. The CDR3 is 13 amino acids. CDR3 residues: CASSPDRGDTQYF. The CDR3 DNA sequence: TGTGCCAGCAGCCCGGACAGGGGCGATACGCAGTATTTT.

This sequence joins TRBV5-1 and TRBJ1-1; a weak D match, TRBD1 (5 bases). The CDR3 contains 15 residues. From germline, CDR1 is SGHRS and CDR2 YFSETQ. V shed 2 bases and J shed 4 bases, with 15 bases lying between them. The CDR3 sequence: CASSFMTARGTEAFF. The CDR3 coding sequence is TGCGCCAGCAGCTTTATGACGGCTAGGGGCACTGAAGCTTTCTTT.

J is TRBJ2-3 and V is TRBV6-2 or TRBV6-3; possible D gene TRBD1, 6 bases. Germline CDR1 reads MNHEY; CDR2 reads SVGEGT. The CDR3 contains 16 residues. V lost 6 bases to trimming and J lost 0 bases, with 16 bases between them. Here the CDR3 reads CASSPLGQTSTDTQYF. CDR3 bases: TGTGCCAGCAGCCCCCTCGGACAGACAAGCACAGATACGCAGTATTTT.

J is TRBJ1-1 and V is TRBV5-8, with D possibly being TRBD1 (6 bases). Germline assignment: CDR1 SGHTS and CDR2 YDEGEE. This CDR3 spans 13 amino acids. The ends were cut back, 4 bases at V and 1 base at J, with 8 bases in the middle. The CDR3 region is CASSEGQNTEAFF. The CDR3 DNA reads as TGTGCCAGCAGCGAGGGACAGAACACTGAAGCTTTCTTT.